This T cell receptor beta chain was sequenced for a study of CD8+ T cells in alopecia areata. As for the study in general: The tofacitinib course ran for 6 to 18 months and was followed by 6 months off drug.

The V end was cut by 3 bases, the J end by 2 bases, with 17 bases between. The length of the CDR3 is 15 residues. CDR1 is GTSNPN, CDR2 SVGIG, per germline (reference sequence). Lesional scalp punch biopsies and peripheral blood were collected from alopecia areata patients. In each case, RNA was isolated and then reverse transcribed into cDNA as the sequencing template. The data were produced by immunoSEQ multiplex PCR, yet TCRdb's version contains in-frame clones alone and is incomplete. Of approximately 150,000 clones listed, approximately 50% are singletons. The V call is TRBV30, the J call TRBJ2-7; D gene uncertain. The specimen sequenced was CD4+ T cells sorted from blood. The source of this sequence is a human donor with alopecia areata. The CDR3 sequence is CAWSAPPQWTYEQYF. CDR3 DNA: TGTGCCTGGAGCGCTCCCCCGCAGTGGACCTACGAGCAGTACTTC.